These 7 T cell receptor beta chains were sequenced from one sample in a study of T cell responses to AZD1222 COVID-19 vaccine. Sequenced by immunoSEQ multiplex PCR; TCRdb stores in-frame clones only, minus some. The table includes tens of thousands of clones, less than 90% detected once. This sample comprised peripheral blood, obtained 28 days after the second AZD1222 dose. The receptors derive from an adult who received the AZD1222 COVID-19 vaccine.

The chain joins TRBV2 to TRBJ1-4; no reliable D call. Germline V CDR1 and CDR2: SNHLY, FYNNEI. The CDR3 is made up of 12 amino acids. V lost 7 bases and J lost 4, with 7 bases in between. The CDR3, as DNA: TGTGCCAGCAAAGCCGATAATGAAAAACTGTTTTTT. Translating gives CASKADNEKLFF.

CDR3: CASSFGGADPVDGYTF. In DNA form, the CDR3 reads TGCGCCAGTTCCTTCGGGGGGGCGGACCCGGTCGATGGCTACACCTTC. The J gene is TRBJ1-2, the V gene TRBV4-1, with a possible D match to TRBD1 (6 bases). The V gene's germline CDR1 is MGHRA and CDR2 YSYEKL. There are 16 residues in the CDR3. Trimming took off 9 bases at V and 6 bases at J, with 26 bases between the two ends.

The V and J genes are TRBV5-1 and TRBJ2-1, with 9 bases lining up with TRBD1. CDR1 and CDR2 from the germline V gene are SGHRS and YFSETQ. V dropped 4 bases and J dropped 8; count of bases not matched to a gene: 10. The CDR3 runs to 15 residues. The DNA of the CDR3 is TGCGCCAGCAGCATAGGGACAGGGAGCATCGATGAGCAGTTCTTC. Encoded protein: CASSIGTGSIDEQFF.

Here the CDR3 DNA reads TGTGCCAGCAGCTGGACGGGAATAAATCAGCCCCAGCATTTT. Protein: CASSWTGINQPQHF. V gene TRBV6-6 combines with J gene TRBJ1-5; D unresolved. V lost 6 bases to trimming and J lost 4 bases, with 13 bases between them. Germline CDR1 MNHNY, CDR2 SVGAGI (reference sequence). The CDR3 covers 14 residues.

The CDR3 bases are TGTGCCAGTAGTATGGGGGCCCACGTTAGCAATCAGCCCCAGCATTTT. This gives the protein CASSMGAHVSNQPQHF. This chain joins TRBV19 and TRBJ1-5; perhaps TRBD1 as D (6 bases). V was cut by 3 bases and J by 0 bases, with 12 bases left in between. Looked up from germline, CDR1 is LNHDA and CDR2 is SQIVND (reference sequence). The CDR3 is 16 amino acids.

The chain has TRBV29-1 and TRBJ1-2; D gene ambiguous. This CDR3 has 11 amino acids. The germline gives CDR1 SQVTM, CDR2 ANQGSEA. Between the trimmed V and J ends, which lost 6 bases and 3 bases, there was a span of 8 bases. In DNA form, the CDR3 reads TGCAGCGTGGCGAGGGACTATGGCTACACCTTC. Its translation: CSVARDYGYTF. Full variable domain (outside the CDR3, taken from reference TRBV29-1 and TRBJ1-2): SAVISQKPSRDICQRGTSLTIQCQVDSQVTMMFWYRQQPGQSLTLIATANQGSEATYESGFVIDKFPISRPNLTFSTLTVSNMSPEDSSIYLCSVARDYGYTFGSGTRLTVV.

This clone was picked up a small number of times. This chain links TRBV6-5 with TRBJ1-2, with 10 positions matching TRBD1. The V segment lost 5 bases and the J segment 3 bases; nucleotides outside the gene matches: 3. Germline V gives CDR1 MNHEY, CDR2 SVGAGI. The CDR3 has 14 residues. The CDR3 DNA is TGTGCCAGCAGTAGAGACAGGGGGCACTATGGCTACACCTTC. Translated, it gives CASSRDRGHYGYTF.